The entry that follows covers one TCR beta chain sequence. This clone turned up a few times. Its antigen is currently not known. The sample holds no much larger clone one base away, and base qualities are not on file. The trim is 0 bases for V and 2 bases for J, with a gap of 8 bases between the germline ends. The CDR1 and CDR2 encoded by the germline V gene (reference sequence) are SGHKS and YYEKEE. The CDR3 measures 14 amino acids from cysteine to phenylalanine. The CDR3 DNA has 42 bases and is translated from base 1. These data are taken from a study of cytomegalovirus exposure and HLA in healthy donors (dated by TCRdb to about 2017). Notes on the research overall: According to an earlier analysis of 450 to 650 of the donors, about 170 million T cells yielded 95 million to 140 million unique TCR beta sequences and 250 to 350 Gb of sequence data. An early release that covered some 630 HLA-typed donors contained approximately 300 gigabases of sequencing data and some 87 million unique TCR sequences. The genetic ancestry cluster associated with self-reported Caucasian donors included 70% to 85% of the 300 to 450 genotyped donors. The study aimed to test whether signatures of past pathogen exposure could be identified by cataloging public T cell receptors. The study used immunosequencing to profile the T cell repertoires of 666 subjects and linked those repertoires to cytomegalovirus serostatus. Along with the roughly 610-subject first cohort, a separate validation cohort of 120 different subjects was used. To predict cytomegalovirus infection status, the study brought together high-throughput TCR immunosequencing, statistical association of individual TCRs with disease status, and machine learning. In a later analysis, previously published TCR beta repertoires from 500 to 750 donors were re-analyzed and high-resolution HLA genotyping was added so that TCR occurrence patterns could be studied. In the later analysis, no new phenotypic data were used to find candidate immune exposures; instead, reliance was placed on TCR beta sequences and their occurrence across donors. To decide whether each TCR beta V gene segment behaved as functional or pseudogenic, an earlier analysis of some 540 of the donors relied on high-throughput TCR beta sequencing. Donor age, sex, ethnicity and CMV serostatus were compiled alongside the repertoire data. In a later genetic analysis, genome-wide SNP genotypes for about three fifths of the roughly 670 donors were used, and that subset was treated as a discovery cohort. Every discovery cohort repertoire had been produced on one sequencing platform. Both class I and class II loci were covered by HLA typing, at four-digit resolution. Typing coverage differed by locus: A, B, C, DRB1 and DQB1 were typed in roughly 620-630 donors, DQA1 in roughly 510, DPA1 in nearly 610, and DPB1 in 472. Four to six DR-DQ haplotypes were handled as single units for association and clustering, since linkage in the cohort was strong. On average, about 200,000 unique TCR beta nucleotide sequences were sequenced per donor among roughly 430 genotyped donors of the cohort, with roughly 18% of those sequences being non-productive. General study outcomes and caveats: A further reported finding was that TCR beta sequences accurately predicted the HLA-A and HLA-B alleles for most subjects in the first cohort. A later analysis found that TCR association rates varied across HLA loci, with DRB1 alleles showing the most associated TCRs and HLA-C alleles the fewest. Across donors, most TCR sequences were observed very rarely, whereas some public TCRs were present in many individuals. Because HLA typing was unavailable for some donors at each locus, only the typed subset was used in association tests. The 87-base-pair reads could not distinguish some IMGT-functional V segments, including TRBV6-2 and TRBV6-3, so those segments were excluded. The only immune exposure information available for the cohort was CMV serostatus. In an earlier analysis of roughly 500 of the donors, most TCR beta V segments appeared in productive rearrangements about 90% or about 30% of the time, broadly matching IMGT annotations. Correlated functional status among segregating V segments might be attributable to linkage disequilibrium, but an unknown experimental factor could not be ruled out. Only TCR beta chains were sequenced in this cohort, and the absence of alpha or paired-chain data limited detectable features. Compared with the approximately 600-donor mean, donors in an Asian-associated ancestry cluster had fewer N-insertions in productive TCRs, according to a later genetic analysis. The authors suggested that the approach could potentially be generalized to other disease states and immunological phenotypes. In vitro tests confirmed that a few of the cytomegalovirus-associated TCR beta chains recognize cytomegalovirus antigens. The study listed 150 to 200 TCR beta chains as associated with cytomegalovirus. In a later analysis, around 15,000 TCR beta sequences were associated with specific HLA alleles at a false discovery rate of 0.05. Most CMV-associated TCR beta chains appeared to be HLA-restricted in a later analysis, and the HLA associations seemed to be driven largely by CMV exposure. In a later analysis, several top co-occurrence clusters were reported to appear linked to parvovirus B19, influenza, CMV and Epstein-Barr virus. V-gene and J-gene trimming of TCR beta chains was associated with a missense DCLRE1C variant in a later genetic analysis, and the association was replicated in an independent cohort. A later analysis found that HLA-associated TCR beta chains were more clonally expanded and had lower generation probabilities than equally common non-associated chains. A cluster of highly shared sequence variants was judged likely to be a technical artifact of the sequencing pipeline. The earlier analysis of 587 of the donors excluded some 15 rarely observed V segments, including chromosome 9 orphons, because counts were too low. When HLA alleles, especially DR and DQ, strongly co-occurred, TCR associations were difficult to assign to individual alleles. Roughly uniform sequencing depth across donors was assumed in presence/absence analyses, although this assumption may not hold. In both the original and validation cohorts, the classifier was reported to diagnose cytomegalovirus status with high specificity and sensitivity.

Libraries were prepared through the immunoSEQ multiplex PCR assay. A mixture of 60 forward primers for TCR Vbeta segments and 13 reverse primers for TCR Jbeta segments was used in the multiplex PCR. The CDR3 region of rearranged TCR beta genes was amplified from genomic DNA by a multiplex PCR assay. On the Illumina HiSeq System, the amplified TCR beta libraries were sequenced as 87-base-pair reads. The original pipeline was this. Across the roughly 600 repertoires, a later analysis counted 75 million to 90 million unique TCR beta chains, 9 million to 14 million of which were shared by at least two donors. Raw reads were error-corrected and collapsed into unique sequences with a nearest-neighbor algorithm that merged closely related sequences to remove PCR and sequencing errors. CDR3 sequences were aligned to IMGT reference sequences to assign V, D and J gene segments. Each retained sequence needed at least a six-nucleotide match to both a V gene segment and a J gene segment. A rearrangement counted as productive if the CDR3 had no stop codons and remained in frame with V and J, and every other rearrangement counted as non-productive. Following IMGT convention, CDR3 was defined as the stretch from the second conserved V-encoded cysteine to the conserved J-encoded phenylalanine. The earlier analysis of roughly 590 of the donors excluded sequences that lacked an unambiguous match to a single V gene segment. An earlier analysis of 450 to 650 of the donors called V segments functional above 56.7% productive rearrangements and segregating when the between-donor standard deviation exceeded 5%. A statistical classification framework was built for diagnosing cytomegalovirus status from the catalog of TCR beta chain sequences. A later analysis assigned V and J genes by comparing TCR nucleotide sequences with IMGT/GENE-DB human TR gene sequences. Using the TCRdist pipeline, a later analysis assigned CDR3 sequences along with most-parsimonious VDJ recombination scenarios. In a later analysis, each TCR beta chain was defined by its CDR3 amino acid sequence together with its V-gene family, and reads lacking a unique V-gene family were excluded. A later analysis removed 600 or so highly shared, low-generation-probability nucleotide sequences to deal with suspected cross-contamination and a sequencing artifact. In a later analysis, a clonal expansion index was calculated for each public chain from normalized within-repertoire ranks of inferred template counts. In a later analysis, generation probabilities were computed with a VDJ recombination model fitted to out-of-frame rearrangements, and the resulting probabilities were checked against IGoR. A later analysis scored TCR-TCR, TCR-HLA and TCR-CMV co-occurrence with hypergeometric tests, applying a repertoire-size bias correction to TCR pairs. False discovery rates were estimated in a later analysis by permuting HLA or CMV assignments 20 times. In a later analysis, co-occurring TCRs were grouped with DBSCAN, and TCRdist sequence similarity was added when clustering was performed within HLA-allele-positive subsets. For co-occurrence clustering, repertoires with fewer than 30,000 or more than 120,000 public chains were excluded, along with a handful of repertoires with anomalous nucleotide sharing. Entries here come from immuneACCESS through TCRdb and include only in-frame sequences with V and J called. Some clones fail to appear in such tables; in the studies checked, an unresolved V gene covers under half of the shortfall, and the cause of the remainder is unknown. D and trimming come from the DNA, and the V and J calls and clone size come from that table. The sample table holds roughly 200,000 clones, of which approximately 81% were seen once. The biggest ten clones account for 2.9% of the sample.

In total, roughly 710 healthy bone marrow donors made up the cohort. At the time of sampling, every cohort member was nominally healthy, though immune exposures that went unrecorded were likely present. The donor tested CMV seronegative and was one of the 352 seronegative cohort members. Every donor gave a peripheral blood sample, and the peripheral blood mononuclear cells from that sample were used for TCR beta sequencing. Genomic DNA extraction from the blood cell samples was performed with the Qiagen DNeasy Blood Extraction Kit. The sequence is built from TRBV5-5 and TRBJ1-2; TRBD1 is a weak D gene call, 5 bases matching. The receptor was isolated from a man between 25 and 39 years old in good health and CMV-seronegative. Sequencing was performed on PBMCs. In nucleotide form, the sequence is TGTGCCAGCAGCTTGGACAGGATAAACTATGGCTACACCTTC. This translates into CASSLDRINYGYTF. This CDR3, with the reference TRBV5-5 and TRBJ1-2 proteins standing in past its ends, gives the full variable domain DAGVTQSPTHLIKTRGQQVTLRCSPISGHKSVSWYQQVLGQGPQFIFQYYEKEERGRGNFPDRFSARQFPNYSSELNVNALLLGDSALYLCASSLDRINYGYTFGSGTRLTVV.